This TCR beta chain comes out of a study of shared clonotypes between healthy human individuals. CDR1 is SQVTM, CDR2 ANQGSEA, per germline. Trimming took 6 bases from V and 6 from J; bases not matched to a gene: 14. This CDR3 is built from 15 residues. Study-wide results and limits: It was observed that approximately 5% of naive CD4 clonotypes were shared across a few donors.

As to this clone: Its specificity is not known.

The authors ran the assay at deep level. Sorted-subset replicate PCRs used about 0.2 ug DNA, around 27,000 T cell genomes. Only in-frame clones appear in the TCRdb table, and some are missing; sequencing was by immunoSEQ multiplex PCR. Of 1.6 million or so clones in the sample, 98% were seen once. J is TRBJ1-1 and V is TRBV29-1, with 9 nucleotides matching TRBD1. The sample was naive CD4+ T cells sorted from blood. Regarding subset: CD45RA+ positively selected. This sequence was found in a man younger than 40 in good health. The CDR3 DNA is TGCAGCGTAAACAGGGGGCCGGGTATTTTCTCTGAAGCTTTCTTT. Residues: CSVNRGPGIFSEAFF.